This T cell receptor beta chain is from a study of blood T cells in healthy people across ages. Study conclusions and caveats: Long-lived donors had more naive CD4+ cells and higher diversity than aged donors. Percentage of naive T cells showed a strong correlation with TCR beta diversity.

In this sample, this clonotype turned up a few times. Its specificity is unknown. The second PCR ran roughly 6 to 11 cycles with a sample-barcoded 5' primer and J-beta primers. TCRdb passed the 5' RACE reads through MiXCR, listing each CDR3 protein once. The sample includes more than 800,000 distinct CDR3 sequences, roughly 26% of them seen just once. The origin of this receptor is a woman older than 75 in good health. Sequencing was done on a sample of blood.

DNA for the CDR3: TGTGCCAGCAGCAATATTGGAGCAATGGGCCAGCCCCAGCATTTT. It translates to CASSNIGAMGQPQHF. The chain employs TRBV7-2 and TRBJ1-5, with D unclear. Between the trimmed V and J ends, which lost 5 bases and 7 bases, there was a span of 18 bases. There are 15 residues in the CDR3. Germline V gene sequence: CDR1 SGHTA, CDR2 FQGNSA. Full variable domain (remainder filled in from reference TRBV7-2 and TRBJ1-5): GAGVSQSPSNKVTEKGKDVELRCDPISGHTALYWYRQSLGQGLEFLIYFQGNSAPDKSGLPSDRFSAERTGGSVSTLTIQRTQQEDSAVYLCASSNIGAMGQPQHFGDGTRLSIL.